These T cell receptor beta chains were read from a single sample in a study of CD4 T cells in relation to SARS-CoV-2 and coronaviruses. The antigens of these receptors remain unknown. Only in-frame clones appear in the TCRdb table, and some are missing; sequencing was by immunoSEQ multiplex PCR. The data contain roughly 25,000 clones, around 76% of them singletons. The specimen was CD4+ T cells from PBMCs, cultured in vitro. Receptors were obtained from a human donor in good health. Each CDR3 is given with its conserved first and last residue. A D gene is named only where the DNA matches it firmly. Some rows mark clone size as missing; the rest say once, few, many or name a class of expanded clone.

.	TRBV6-1	.	TRBJ2-1	TGTGCCAGCAGTGAACGGGGGACTTCCGACAATGAGCAGTTCTTC	CASSERGTSDNEQFF
TRBD2	TRBV11-1	.	TRBJ2-1	TGTGCCAGCAGCAACCTAGCGGGAGGTCACAATGAGCAGTTCTTC	CASSNLAGGHNEQFF
.	TRBV21-1	.	TRBJ1-2	TGTGCCAGCAGCAAAGGGGACAGGGGGCAAAACTATGGCTACACCTTC	CASSKGDRGQNYGYTF
.	TRBV12-3/TRBV12-4	.	TRBJ1-1	TGTGCCAGCAGTTCGACGCGGGGCACTGAAGCTTTCTTT	CASSSTRGTEAFF
.	TRBV5-1	few	TRBJ2-7	TGCGCCAGCAGCTTGGAAGGTCACGAGCAGTACTTC	CASSLEGHEQYF
.	TRBV9	.	TRBJ2-1	TGTGCCAGCAGCGTAGATGGCTGGTCCCCCTACAATGAGCAGTTCTTC	CASSVDGWSPYNEQFF
TRBD2	TRBV12-3/TRBV12-4	.	TRBJ2-4	TGTGCCAGCAGTTTAGTGGGGGGGAACATTCAGTACTTC	CASSLVGGNIQYF
.	TRBV30	.	TRBJ2-1	TGTGCCTGGACCTTTTGGGGGAGCTCCTACAATGAGCAGTTCTTC	CAWTFWGSSYNEQFF
.	TRBV7-2	few	TRBJ2-1	TGTGCCAGCAGCTTCAGCCGAGGAGGGGATGAGCAGTTCTTC	CASSFSRGGDEQFF
.	TRBV11-3	.	TRBJ2-3	TGTGCCAGCAGCTTAGTTGGGAGCACAGATACGCAGTATTTT	CASSLVGSTDTQYF
TRBD2	TRBV3-1/TRBV3-2	.	TRBJ2-2	TGTGCCAGCAGCCCAACTAGCGGGAGGGGGGCCGGGGAGCTGTTTTTT	CASSPTSGRGAGELFF
.	TRBV19	.	TRBJ2-3	TGTGCCAGTAGTATCGGCAGGGGAGATACGCAGTATTTT	CASSIGRGDTQYF
TRBD1	TRBV19	.	TRBJ1-5	TGTGCCTCGAATCCGGGACAGGGGGTATGGCCCCAGCATTTT	CASNPGQGVWPQHF
TRBD2	TRBV28	.	TRBJ2-3	TGTGCCAGCAGTGCCAGCGGGAGGGGCACAGATACGCAGTATTTT	CASSASGRGTDTQYF
.	TRBV27	.	TRBJ2-6	TGTGCCAGCAGTTTATCTTGGGGGGCTGGGGCCAACGTCCTGACTTTC	CASSLSWGAGANVLTF
.	TRBV20-1	few	TRBJ1-2	TGCAGTGCTAGTAACGTGGCAGTAGGCGGCTACACCTTC	CSASNVAVGGYTF
.	TRBV6-5	.	TRBJ1-6	TGTGCCAGCAGTTTTCCACGAGCTTCACCCCTCCACTTT	CASSFPRASPLHF
.	TRBV7-2	once	TRBJ1-2	TGTGCCAGCAGCCCTACAGGGCCGGGTGGCTACACCTTC	CASSPTGPGGYTF
TRBD1	TRBV30	once	TRBJ1-5	TGTGCCTGTAGCCGGGACAGGGTACAGCCCCAGCATTTT	CACSRDRVQPQHF
.	TRBV7-2	.	TRBJ1-1	TGTGCCAGCGTAGCCCCATGGTACACTGAAGCTTTCTTT	CASVAPWYTEAFF
.	TRBV5-1	.	TRBJ1-3	TGCGCCAGCAGCGGGACTACCTCTGGAAACACCATATATTTT	CASSGTTSGNTIYF
.	TRBV19	.	TRBJ2-5	TGTGCCAGTAGTAGAGACACCCAAGAGACCCAGTACTTC	CASSRDTQETQYF
.	TRBV3-1/TRBV3-2	.	TRBJ1-5	TGTGCCAGCAGCCAAGTTCAGGGAGGTCAGCCCCAGCATTTT	CASSQVQGGQPQHF
.	TRBV19	.	TRBJ1-4	TGTGCCAGTAGTATACGCCCTGGGGGGCACGATGAAAAACTGTTTTTT	CASSIRPGGHDEKLFF